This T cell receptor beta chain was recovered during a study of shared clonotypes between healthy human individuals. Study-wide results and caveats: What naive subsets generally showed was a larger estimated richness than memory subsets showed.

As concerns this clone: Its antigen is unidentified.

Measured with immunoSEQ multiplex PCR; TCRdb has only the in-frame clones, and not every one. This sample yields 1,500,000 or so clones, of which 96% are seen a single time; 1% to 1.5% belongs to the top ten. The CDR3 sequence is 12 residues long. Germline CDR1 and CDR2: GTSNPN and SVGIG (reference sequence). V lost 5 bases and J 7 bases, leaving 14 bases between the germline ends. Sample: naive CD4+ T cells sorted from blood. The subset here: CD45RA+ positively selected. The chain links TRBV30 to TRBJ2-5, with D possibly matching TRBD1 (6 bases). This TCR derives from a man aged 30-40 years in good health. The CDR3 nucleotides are TGTGCCTGGGAACAGGGATCTGGGACCCAGTACTTC. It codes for CAWEQGSGTQYF.